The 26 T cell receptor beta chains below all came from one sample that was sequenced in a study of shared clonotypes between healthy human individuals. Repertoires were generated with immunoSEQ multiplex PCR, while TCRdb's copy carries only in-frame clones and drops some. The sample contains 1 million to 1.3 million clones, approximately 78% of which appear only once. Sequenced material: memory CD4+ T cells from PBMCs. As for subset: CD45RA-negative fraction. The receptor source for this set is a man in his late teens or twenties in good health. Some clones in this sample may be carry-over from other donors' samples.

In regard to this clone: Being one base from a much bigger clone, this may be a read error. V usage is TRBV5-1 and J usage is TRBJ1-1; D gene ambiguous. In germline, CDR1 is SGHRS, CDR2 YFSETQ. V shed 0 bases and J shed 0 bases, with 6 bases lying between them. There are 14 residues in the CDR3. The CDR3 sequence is CASSLVRVNTEAFF. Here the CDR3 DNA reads TGCGCCAGCAGCTTGGTTCGGGTGAACACTGAAGCTTTCTTT.

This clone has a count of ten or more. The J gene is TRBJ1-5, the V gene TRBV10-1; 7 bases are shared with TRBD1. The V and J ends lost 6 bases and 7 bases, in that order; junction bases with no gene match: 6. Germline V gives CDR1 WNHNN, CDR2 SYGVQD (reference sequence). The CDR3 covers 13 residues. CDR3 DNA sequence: TGCGCCAGCAGACAGGGGAGTAGGCAGCCCCAGCATTTT. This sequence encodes CASRQGSRQPQHF.

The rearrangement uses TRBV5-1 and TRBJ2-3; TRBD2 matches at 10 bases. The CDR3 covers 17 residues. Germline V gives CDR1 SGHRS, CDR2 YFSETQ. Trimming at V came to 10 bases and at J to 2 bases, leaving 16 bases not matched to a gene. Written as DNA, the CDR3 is TGCGCCTGCCAGGTCAGCGGGAGGGCCAGTGTCACAGATACGCAGTATTTT. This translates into CACQVSGRASVTDTQYF.

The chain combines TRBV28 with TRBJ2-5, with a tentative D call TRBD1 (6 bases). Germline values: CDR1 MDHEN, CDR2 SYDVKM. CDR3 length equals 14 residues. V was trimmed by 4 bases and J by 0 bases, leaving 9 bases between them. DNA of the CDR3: TGTGCCAGCAGTTCAGGACAGTACCAAGAGACCCAGTACTTC. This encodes CASSSGQYQETQYF.

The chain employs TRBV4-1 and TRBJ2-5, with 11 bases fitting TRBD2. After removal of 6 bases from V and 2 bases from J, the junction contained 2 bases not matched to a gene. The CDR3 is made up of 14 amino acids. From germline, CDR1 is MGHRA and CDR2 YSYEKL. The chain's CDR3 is CASRRTSGQETQYF. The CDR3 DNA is TGCGCCAGCAGGCGGACTAGCGGGCAAGAGACCCAGTACTTC.

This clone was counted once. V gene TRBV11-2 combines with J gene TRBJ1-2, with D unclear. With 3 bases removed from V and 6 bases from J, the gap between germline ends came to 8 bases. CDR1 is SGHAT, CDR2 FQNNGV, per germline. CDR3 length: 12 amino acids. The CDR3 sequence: CASSFANNGYTF. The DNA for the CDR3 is TGTGCCAGCAGCTTTGCGAATAATGGCTACACCTTC.

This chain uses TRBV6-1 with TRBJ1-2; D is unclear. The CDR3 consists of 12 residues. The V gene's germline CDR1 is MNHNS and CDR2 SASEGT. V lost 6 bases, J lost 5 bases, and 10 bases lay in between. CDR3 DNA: TGTGCCAGCAGATCGGCGGGTTATGGCTACACCTTC. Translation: CASRSAGYGYTF.

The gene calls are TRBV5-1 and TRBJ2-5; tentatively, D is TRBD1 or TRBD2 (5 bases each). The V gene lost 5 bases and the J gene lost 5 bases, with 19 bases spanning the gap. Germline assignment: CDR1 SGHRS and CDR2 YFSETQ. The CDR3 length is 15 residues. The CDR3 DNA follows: TGCGCCAGCAGTCGTTGGACTCAATGGGGGGAGACCCAGTACTTC. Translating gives CASSRWTQWGETQYF.

DNA for the CDR3: TGCGCCAGCAGCTTGGAAGGGGGCCCAACCCACGAGCAGTACTTC. Translation gives CASSLEGGPTHEQYF. The chain employs TRBV5-1 and TRBJ2-7; TRBD1 matches 7 bases. Germline values: CDR1 SGHRS, CDR2 YFSETQ. Germline trimming cut 0 bases from V and 5 bases from J; bases unmatched to any gene: 8. The CDR3 loop spans 15 amino acids.

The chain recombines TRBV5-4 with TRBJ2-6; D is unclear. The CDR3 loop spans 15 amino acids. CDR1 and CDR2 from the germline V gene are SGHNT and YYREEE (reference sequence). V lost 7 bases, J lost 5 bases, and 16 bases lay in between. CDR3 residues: CASLTRQSRANVLTF. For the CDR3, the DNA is TGTGCCAGCCTAACCAGACAAAGTCGGGCCAACGTCCTGACTTTC.

CDR3 residues: CASSMGGGRTYNEQFF. The CDR3 region has the DNA TGTGCCAGTAGTATGGGCGGTGGGAGGACCTACAATGAGCAGTTCTTC. This chain links TRBV19 with TRBJ2-1; D possibly corresponds to TRBD2 (6 bases). CDR1 is LNHDA and CDR2 is SQIVND in the germline V gene (reference sequence). V lost 3 bases and J lost 2, with 14 bases in between. The CDR3 is made up of 16 amino acids.

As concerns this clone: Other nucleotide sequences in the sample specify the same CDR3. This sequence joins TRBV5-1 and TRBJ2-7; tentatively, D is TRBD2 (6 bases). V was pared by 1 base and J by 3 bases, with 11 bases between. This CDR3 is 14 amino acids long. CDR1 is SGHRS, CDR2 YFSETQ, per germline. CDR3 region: CASSLSSGGYEQYF. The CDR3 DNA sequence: TGCGCCAGCAGCTTGTCTTCCGGGGGCTACGAGCAGTACTTC.

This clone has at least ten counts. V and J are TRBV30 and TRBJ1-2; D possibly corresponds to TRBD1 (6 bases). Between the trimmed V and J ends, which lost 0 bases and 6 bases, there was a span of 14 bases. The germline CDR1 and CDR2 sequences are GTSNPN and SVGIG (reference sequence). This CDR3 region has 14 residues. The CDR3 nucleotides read TGTGCCTGGAGTGTAAGTCCGGGGGCGCATGGCTACACCTTC. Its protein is CAWSVSPGAHGYTF.

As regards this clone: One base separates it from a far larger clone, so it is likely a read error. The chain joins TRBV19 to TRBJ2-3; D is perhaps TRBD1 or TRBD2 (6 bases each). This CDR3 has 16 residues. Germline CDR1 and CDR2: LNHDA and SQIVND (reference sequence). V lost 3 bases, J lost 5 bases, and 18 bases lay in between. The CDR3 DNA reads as TGTGCCAGTAGTATCCAGGGTTTCGGGGGCGTAGATACGCAGTATTTT. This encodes CASSIQGFGGVDTQYF.

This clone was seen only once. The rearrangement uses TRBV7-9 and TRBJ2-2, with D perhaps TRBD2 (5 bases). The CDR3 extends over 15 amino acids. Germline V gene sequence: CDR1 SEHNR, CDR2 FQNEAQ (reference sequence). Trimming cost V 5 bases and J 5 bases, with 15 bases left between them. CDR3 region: CASSRADLYTGELFF. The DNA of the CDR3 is TGTGCCAGCAGCCGAGCGGACCTTTATACCGGGGAGCTGTTTTTT.

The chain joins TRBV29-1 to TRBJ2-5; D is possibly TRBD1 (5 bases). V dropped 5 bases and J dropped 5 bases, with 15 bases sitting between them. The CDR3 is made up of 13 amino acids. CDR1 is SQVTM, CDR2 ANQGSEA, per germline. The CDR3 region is CSVLDSLGETQYF. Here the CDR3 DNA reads TGCAGCGTTTTAGACAGTTTAGGGGAGACCCAGTACTTC. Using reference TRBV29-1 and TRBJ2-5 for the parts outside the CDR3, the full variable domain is SAVISQKPSRDICQRGTSLTIQCQVDSQVTMMFWYRQQPGQSLTLIATANQGSEATYESGFVIDKFPISRPNLTFSTLTVSNMSPEDSSIYLCSVLDSLGETQYFGPGTRLLVL.

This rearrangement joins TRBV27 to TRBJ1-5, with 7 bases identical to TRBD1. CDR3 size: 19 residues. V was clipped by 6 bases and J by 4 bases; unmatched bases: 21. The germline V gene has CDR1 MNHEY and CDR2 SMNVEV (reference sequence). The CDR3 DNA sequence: TGTGCCAGCAGCCCCGGCAAGGGACAGCCCTCTTTCCTAAATCAGCCCCAGCATTTT. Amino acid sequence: CASSPGKGQPSFLNQPQHF.

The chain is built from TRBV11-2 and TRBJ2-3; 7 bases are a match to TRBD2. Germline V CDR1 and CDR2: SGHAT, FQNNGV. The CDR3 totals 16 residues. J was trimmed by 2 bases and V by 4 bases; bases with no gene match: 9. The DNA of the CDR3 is TGTGCCAGCAGCTACGCGCTAGCGGCGAACACAGATACGCAGTATTTT. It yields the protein CASSYALAANTDTQYF.

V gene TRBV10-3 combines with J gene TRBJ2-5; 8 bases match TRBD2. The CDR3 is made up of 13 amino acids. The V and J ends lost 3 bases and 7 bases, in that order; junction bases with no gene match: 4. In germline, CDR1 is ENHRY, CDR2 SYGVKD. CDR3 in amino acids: CAISEGREGTQYF. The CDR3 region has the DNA TGTGCCATCAGTGAAGGCCGGGAGGGGACCCAGTACTTC.

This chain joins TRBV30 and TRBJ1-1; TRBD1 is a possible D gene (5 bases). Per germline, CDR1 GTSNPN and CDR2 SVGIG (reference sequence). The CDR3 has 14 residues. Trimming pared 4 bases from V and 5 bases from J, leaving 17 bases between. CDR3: CAWTRPGGWTEAFF. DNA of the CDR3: TGTGCCTGGACCCGGCCGGGGGGGTGGACTGAAGCTTTCTTT.

In nucleotides, the CDR3 is TGCAGCGCCGGGAGCCAGATCGACGAGCAGTACTTC. Its protein is CSAGSQIDEQYF. The chain is built from TRBV29-1 and TRBJ2-7, with D possibly TRBD2 on 6 matching bases. With 7 bases removed from V and 5 bases from J, the gap between germline ends came to 15 bases. CDR3 size: 12 residues. Germline V lookup: CDR1 SQVTM, CDR2 ANQGSEA.

CDR3 region: CASSLVPGQGYNEQFF. CDR3 DNA sequence: TGCGCCAGCAGCTTGGTCCCCGGACAGGGTTACAATGAGCAGTTCTTC. The chain is built from TRBV5-1 and TRBJ2-1; 8 nucleotides line up with TRBD1. Per germline, CDR1 SGHRS and CDR2 YFSETQ. V lost 0 bases, J lost 4 bases, and 6 bases stayed unmatched. The CDR3 spans 16 residues.

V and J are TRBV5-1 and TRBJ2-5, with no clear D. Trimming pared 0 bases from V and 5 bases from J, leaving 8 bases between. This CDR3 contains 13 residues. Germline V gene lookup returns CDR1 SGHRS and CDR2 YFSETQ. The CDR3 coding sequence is TGCGCCAGCAGCTTGGAAGCTAAGGAGACCCAGTACTTC. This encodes CASSLEAKETQYF.

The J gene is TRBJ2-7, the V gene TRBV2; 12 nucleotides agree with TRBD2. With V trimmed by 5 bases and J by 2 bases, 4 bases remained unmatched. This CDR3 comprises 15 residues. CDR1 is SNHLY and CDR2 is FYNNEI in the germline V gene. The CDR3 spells CASSLGLAGTYEQYF. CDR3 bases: TGTGCCAGCAGTCTTGGACTAGCGGGGACCTACGAGCAGTACTTC.

In DNA form, the CDR3 reads TGTGCCAGCAGCGGGGGACTAGCGGGAGACGCTGAGCAGTTCTTC. This translates into CASSGGLAGDAEQFF. The J gene is TRBJ2-1, the V gene TRBV5-6; TRBD2 matches 14 bases. Trimming cost V 4 bases and J 9 bases; bases outside gene matches: 6. The CDR3 totals 15 residues. Germline loops: CDR1 SGHDT, CDR2 YYEEEE.

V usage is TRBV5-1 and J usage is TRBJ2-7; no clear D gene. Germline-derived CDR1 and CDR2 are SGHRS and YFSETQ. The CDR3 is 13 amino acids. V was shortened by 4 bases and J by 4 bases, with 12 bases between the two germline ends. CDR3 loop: CASSKDGPYEQYF. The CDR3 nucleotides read TGCGCCAGCAGCAAGGATGGGCCGTACGAGCAGTACTTC.